This TCR beta chain was documented in a study of PD-1 blockade in classical Hodgkin lymphoma. Deletions cut 5 bases from V and 2 bases from J, with 7 bases between. The CDR3 consists of 13 residues. Germline values: CDR1 MDHEN, CDR2 SYDVKM. Profiling relied on immunoSEQ multiplex PCR, and the TCRdb table lists in-frame clones only, not all of them. Of approximately 50,000 clones in the sample, 73% are singletons; the top ten hold roughly 15%. Every patient was affected by relapse after autologous stem cell transplantation, while exposure to brentuximab vedotin was not uniform. The sample in question was peripheral blood mononuclear cells (PBMCs), obtained before the second cycle of nivolumab. The sequence was obtained from a human donor with classical Hodgkin lymphoma. The chain has TRBV28 and TRBJ1-5; D possibly corresponds to TRBD1 (6 bases). The CDR3 nucleotides read TGTGCCAGCAGTAGACAGGGCAATCAGCCCCAGCATTTT. Amino acid sequence: CASSRQGNQPQHF.